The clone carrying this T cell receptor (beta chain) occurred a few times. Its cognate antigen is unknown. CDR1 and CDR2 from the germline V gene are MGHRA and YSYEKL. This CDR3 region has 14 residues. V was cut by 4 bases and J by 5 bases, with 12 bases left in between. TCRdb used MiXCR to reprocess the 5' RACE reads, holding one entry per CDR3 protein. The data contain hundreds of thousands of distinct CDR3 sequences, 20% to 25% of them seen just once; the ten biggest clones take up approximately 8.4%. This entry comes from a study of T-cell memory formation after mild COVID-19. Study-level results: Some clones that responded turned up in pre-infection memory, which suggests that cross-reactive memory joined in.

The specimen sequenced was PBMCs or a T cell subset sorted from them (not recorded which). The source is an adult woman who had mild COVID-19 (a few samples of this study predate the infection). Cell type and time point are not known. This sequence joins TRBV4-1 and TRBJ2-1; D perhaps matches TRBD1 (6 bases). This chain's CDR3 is CASSLERQDNEQFF. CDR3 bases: TGCGCCAGCAGCCTGGAACGACAGGACAATGAGCAGTTCTTC.